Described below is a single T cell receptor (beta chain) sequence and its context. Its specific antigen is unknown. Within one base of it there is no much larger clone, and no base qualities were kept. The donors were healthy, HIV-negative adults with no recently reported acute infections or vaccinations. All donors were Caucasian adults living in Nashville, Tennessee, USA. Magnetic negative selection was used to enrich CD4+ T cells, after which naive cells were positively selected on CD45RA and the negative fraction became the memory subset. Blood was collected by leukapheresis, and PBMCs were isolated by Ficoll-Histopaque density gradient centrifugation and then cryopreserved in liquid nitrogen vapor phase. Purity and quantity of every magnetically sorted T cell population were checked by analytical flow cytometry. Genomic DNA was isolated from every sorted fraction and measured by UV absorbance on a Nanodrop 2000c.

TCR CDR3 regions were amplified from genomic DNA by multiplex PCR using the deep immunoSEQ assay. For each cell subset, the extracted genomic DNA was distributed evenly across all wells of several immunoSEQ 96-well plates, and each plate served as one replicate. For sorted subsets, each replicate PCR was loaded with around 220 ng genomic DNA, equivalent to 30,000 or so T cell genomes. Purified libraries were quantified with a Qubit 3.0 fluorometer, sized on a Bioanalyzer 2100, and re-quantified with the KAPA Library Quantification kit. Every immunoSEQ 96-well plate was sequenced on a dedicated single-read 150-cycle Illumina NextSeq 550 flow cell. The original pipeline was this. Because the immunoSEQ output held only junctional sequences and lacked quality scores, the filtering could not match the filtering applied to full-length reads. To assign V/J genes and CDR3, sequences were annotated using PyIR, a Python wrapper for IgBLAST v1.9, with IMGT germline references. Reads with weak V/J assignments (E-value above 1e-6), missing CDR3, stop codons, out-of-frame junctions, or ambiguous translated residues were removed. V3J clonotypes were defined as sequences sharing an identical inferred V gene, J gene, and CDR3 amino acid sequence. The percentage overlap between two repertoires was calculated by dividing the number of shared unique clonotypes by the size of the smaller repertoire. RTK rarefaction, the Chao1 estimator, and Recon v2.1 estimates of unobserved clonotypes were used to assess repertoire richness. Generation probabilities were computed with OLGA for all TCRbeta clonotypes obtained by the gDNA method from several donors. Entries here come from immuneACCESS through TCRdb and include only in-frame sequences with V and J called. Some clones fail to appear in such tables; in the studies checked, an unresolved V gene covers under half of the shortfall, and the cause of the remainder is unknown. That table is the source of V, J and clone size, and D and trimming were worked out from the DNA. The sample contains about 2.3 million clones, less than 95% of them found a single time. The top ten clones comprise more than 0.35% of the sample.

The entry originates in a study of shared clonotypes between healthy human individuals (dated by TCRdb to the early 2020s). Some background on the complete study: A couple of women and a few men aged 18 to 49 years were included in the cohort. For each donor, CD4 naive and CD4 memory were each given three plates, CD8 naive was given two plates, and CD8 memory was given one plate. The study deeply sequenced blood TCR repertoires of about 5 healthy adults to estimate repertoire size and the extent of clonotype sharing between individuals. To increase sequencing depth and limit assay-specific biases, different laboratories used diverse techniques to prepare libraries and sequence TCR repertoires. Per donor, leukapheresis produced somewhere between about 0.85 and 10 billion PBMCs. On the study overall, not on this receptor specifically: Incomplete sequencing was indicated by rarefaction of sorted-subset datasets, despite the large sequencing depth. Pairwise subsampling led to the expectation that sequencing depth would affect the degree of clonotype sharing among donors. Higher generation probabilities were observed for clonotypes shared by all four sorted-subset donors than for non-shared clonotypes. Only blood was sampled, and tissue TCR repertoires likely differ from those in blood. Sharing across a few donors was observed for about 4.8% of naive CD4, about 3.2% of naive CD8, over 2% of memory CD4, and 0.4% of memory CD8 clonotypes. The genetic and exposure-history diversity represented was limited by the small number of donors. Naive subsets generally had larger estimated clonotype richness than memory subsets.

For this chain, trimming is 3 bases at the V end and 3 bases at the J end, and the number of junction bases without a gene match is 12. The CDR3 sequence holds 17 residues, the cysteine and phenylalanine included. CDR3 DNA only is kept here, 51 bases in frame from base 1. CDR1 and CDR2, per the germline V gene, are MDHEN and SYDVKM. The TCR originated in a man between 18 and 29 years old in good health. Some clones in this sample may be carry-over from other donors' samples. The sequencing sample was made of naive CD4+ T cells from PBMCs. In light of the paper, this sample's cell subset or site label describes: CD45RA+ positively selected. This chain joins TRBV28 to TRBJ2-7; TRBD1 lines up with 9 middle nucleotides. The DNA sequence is TGTGCCAGCAGTTTTAGCTCGTTAGGACAGGGGAACTACGAGCAGTACTTC. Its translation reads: CASSFSSLGQGNYEQYF.